This T cell receptor beta chain was captured by sequencing in a study of T cell clones after liver transplantation. For the study at large: TCRbeta sequencing after a pre-transplant mixed lymphocyte reaction identified graft-donor-reactive clones, later tracked in post-transplant blood.

This CDR3 comprises 12 residues. Looked up from germline, CDR1 is SEHNR and CDR2 is FQNEAQ (reference sequence). Trimming shortened V by 9 bases and J by 6 bases, and 15 bases separated the two germline ends. Here immunoSEQ multiplex PCR was the method, and the copy in TCRdb shows in-frame clones only, minus some. The sample gives tens of thousands of clones, approximately 84% of which show up once; 35% to 45% is in the top ten. The rearrangement uses TRBV7-9 and TRBJ2-7; D is possibly TRBD1 or TRBD2 (5 bases each). Sequencing was performed on CD8+ T cells from blood, taken around 52 months after liver transplant. This receptor was identified in a human patient who received a liver transplant. Part of the T cell pool may stem from the graft donor. CDR3 DNA: TGTGCCAGTGCCCCCGGGGCCGGCGAGCAGTACTTC. This encodes CASAPGAGEQYF.